The sequence of this T cell receptor (beta chain) was determined in a study of breast tumors, draining lymph nodes, adjacent tissues. Findings and limits, study-wide: Data only fit, rather than demonstrated, lymph node origin of most tumor T cells.

Breast cancer patients provided tissue from their axillary draining lymph nodes. Each CDR3 protein is one row after TCRdb ran MiXCR on the multiplex PCR reads. There are about 300,000 distinct CDR3 sequences in the sample; under 35% occur only once, and 0.85% to 1.2% lies in the top ten. This clonotype occurred many times. The antigen is undetermined. The CDR3 contains 15 residues. Trimming left V 5 bases short and J 0 bases short, with 8 bases between. This clonotype originated in a female donor with breast cancer. Some clones in this sample may be carry-over from other donors' samples. Sequenced input: axillary lymph node tissue. The chain is built from TRBV12-3 or TRBV12-4 and TRBJ2-6; D may be TRBD1 (6 bases). This chain's CDR3 is CASSMGASGANVLTF. CDR3 sequence (DNA): TGTGCCAGCAGTATGGGGGCCTCTGGGGCCAACGTCCTGACTTTC.